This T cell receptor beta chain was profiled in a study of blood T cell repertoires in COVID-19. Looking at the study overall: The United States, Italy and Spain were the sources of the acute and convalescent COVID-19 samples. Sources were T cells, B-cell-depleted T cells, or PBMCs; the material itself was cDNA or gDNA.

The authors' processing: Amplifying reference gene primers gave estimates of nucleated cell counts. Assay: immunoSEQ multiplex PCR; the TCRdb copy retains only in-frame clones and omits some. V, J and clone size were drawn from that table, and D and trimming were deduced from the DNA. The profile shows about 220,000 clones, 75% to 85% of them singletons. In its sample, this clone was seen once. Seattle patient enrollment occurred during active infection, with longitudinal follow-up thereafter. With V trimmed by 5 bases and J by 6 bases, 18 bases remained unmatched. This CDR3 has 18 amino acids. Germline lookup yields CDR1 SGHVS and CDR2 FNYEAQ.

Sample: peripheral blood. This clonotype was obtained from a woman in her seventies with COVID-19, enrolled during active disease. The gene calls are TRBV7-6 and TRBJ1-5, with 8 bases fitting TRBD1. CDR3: CASSPHVANDRGGQPQHF. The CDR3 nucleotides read TGTGCCAGCAGCCCACATGTCGCAAATGACAGGGGAGGTCAGCCCCAGCATTTT.